A selection of T cell receptor beta chains follows, all from one sample in a study of response to subunit inactivated influenza vaccine. TCRdb recomputed calls from the RT-PCR reads with MiXCR, one row per CDR3 protein. Among approximately 520,000 distinct CDR3 sequences listed, 16% were seen once. The starting material was CD4+ T cells sorted from PBMCs, obtained less than 30 months after vaccination. The receptors come from a man between 50 and 70 years old who received an inactivated influenza vaccine. The CDR3 runs from the conserved cysteine through the conserved F or W. Each record gives: J gene, V gene, clone size, D gene, CDR3 protein, CDR3 DNA. The D gene is left open where the match is weak. Clone size is shown for a subset of rows, as once, few, many or a class of expanded clone.

j_gene: TRBJ1-2; v_gene: TRBV3-1; abundance: .; d_gene: .; CDR3aa: CASSQDSGIFF; CDR3nt: TGTGCCAGCAGCCAAGATAGTGGGATCTTCTTC
j_gene: TRBJ2-7; v_gene: TRBV27; abundance: few; d_gene: .; CDR3aa: CASTRVYGGYEQYF; CDR3nt: TGTGCCAGCACCCGGGTGTACGGTGGGTACGAGCAGTACTTC
j_gene: TRBJ1-6; v_gene: TRBV10-3; abundance: few; d_gene: .; CDR3aa: CAISVRQENSPLHF; CDR3nt: TGTGCCATCAGTGTGAGGCAGGAGAATTCACCCCTCCACTTT
j_gene: TRBJ2-1; v_gene: TRBV15; abundance: .; d_gene: .; CDR3aa: CATSSPRGRQFF; CDR3nt: TGTGCCACCAGCAGTCCTCGTGGGAGGCAGTTCTTC
j_gene: TRBJ2-7; v_gene: TRBV12-3/TRBV12-4; abundance: few; d_gene: .; CDR3aa: CASSPGISYEQYF; CDR3nt: TGTGCCAGCAGTCCCGGGATATCCTACGAGCAGTACTTC
j_gene: TRBJ2-1; v_gene: TRBV29-1; abundance: few; d_gene: TRBD2; CDR3aa: CSDRGLAGVGEQFF; CDR3nt: TGCAGCGACCGTGGACTAGCGGGAGTCGGGGAGCAGTTCTTC
j_gene: TRBJ2-4; v_gene: TRBV12-3/TRBV12-4; abundance: many; d_gene: .; CDR3aa: CASSLFGVDFKNIQYF; CDR3nt: TGTGCCAGCAGTTTATTCGGTGTGGACTTTAAAAACATTCAGTACTTC
j_gene: TRBJ1-1; v_gene: TRBV7-9; abundance: few; d_gene: TRBD1; CDR3aa: CASSSPGQGRTEAFF; CDR3nt: TGTGCCAGCAGCTCCCCGGGACAGGGCCGCACTGAAGCTTTCTTT
j_gene: TRBJ1-2; v_gene: TRBV12-3/TRBV12-4; abundance: many; d_gene: .; CDR3aa: CASSYQGGVDGYTF; CDR3nt: TGTGCCAGCAGTTATCAAGGAGGAGTCGATGGCTACACCTTC
j_gene: TRBJ2-1; v_gene: TRBV24-1; abundance: .; d_gene: .; CDR3aa: CATSPGHLTYNEQFF; CDR3nt: TGTGCCACCAGCCCGGGACATCTAACCTACAATGAGCAGTTCTTC
j_gene: TRBJ2-1; v_gene: TRBV20-1; abundance: .; d_gene: .; CDR3aa: CSARPNYNEQFF; CDR3nt: TGCAGTGCTAGGCCCAACTACAATGAGCAGTTCTTC